This TCR beta chain was recovered during a study of identical twins. With regard to this clonotype: Its specificity is unknown.

Study findings and constraints: Carriage of fewer insertions was seen in abundant cord blood beta clonotypes, whereas memory repertoires showed none. Models underpredicted monozygotic twin sharing of out-of-frame TCR alpha.

The CDR3 contains 12 residues. Germline V gene sequence: CDR1 SGHKS, CDR2 YYEKEE (reference sequence). Trimming took off 4 bases at V and 4 bases at J, with 9 bases between the two ends. Unique molecular identifiers were present on the cDNA, and a universal primer site came from template switching. TCRdb re-analysed the 5' RACE reads in MiXCR, keeping a single row per CDR3 protein. The profile shows over 600,000 distinct CDR3 sequences, around 21% of them singletons. Separately, the same data were catalogued under a study of T cells expressing NK-cell markers. That investigation notes: It was from sorted CD3+CD56+NKG2C+, CD3+CD56+NKG2C- and CD3+CD56-NKG2C+ T cells that TCR beta repertoires came.

Input material: PBMCs. This sequence joins TRBV5-5 and TRBJ2-7; TRBD2 is a possible D gene (5 bases). The receptor comes from a woman under 30 in good health. The CDR3 DNA is TGTGCCAGCAGCGGGGAGCTTTACGAGCAGTACTTC. Protein: CASSGELYEQYF.